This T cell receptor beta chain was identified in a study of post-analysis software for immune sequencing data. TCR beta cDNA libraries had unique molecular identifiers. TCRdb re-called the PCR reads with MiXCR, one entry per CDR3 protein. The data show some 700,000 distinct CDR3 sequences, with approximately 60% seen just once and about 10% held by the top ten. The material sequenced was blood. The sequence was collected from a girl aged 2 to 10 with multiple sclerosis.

The CDR3 region has the DNA TGTGCCATCAGAGGGTCGGCTCAGGGTGAAAAACTGTTTTTT. It codes for CAIRGSAQGEKLFF. V is TRBV10-3 and J is TRBJ1-4, with D tentatively TRBD1 (5 bases). Per germline, CDR1 ENHRY and CDR2 SYGVKD. V shed 6 bases and J shed 7 bases, with 15 bases lying between them. The CDR3 length is 14 residues.